The sequence of this T cell receptor beta chain was determined in a study of beta chain features in type 1 diabetes. Study at large: Examination covered 107,917,701 sorted cells spanning all samples. Regarding the study as a whole: A potential influence of HLA type upon TCRB rearrangement remained unresolved herein. Moderately but significantly shorter TCRB CDR3s were found in Type 1 diabetes patients in all four CD4+ subsets.

This CDR3 spans 15 amino acids. Germline lookup yields CDR1 SEHNR and CDR2 FQNEAQ (reference sequence). With V trimmed by 6 bases and J by 1 base, 6 bases remained unmatched. Details on this clone: Its antigen is undetermined.

What was sequenced were expressed TCRB transcripts, since all of the isolated RNA had been reverse transcribed. TCRdb keeps only in-frame clones here, not all; method: immunoSEQ multiplex PCR. Of about 170,000 clones listed, approximately 7.8% are singletons. The sample consisted of central memory CD4+ T cells from blood. The chain recombines TRBV7-9 with TRBJ1-1; 9 nucleotides agree with TRBD1. The TCR sequence derives from a woman between 35 and 50 years old with type 1 diabetes. This CDR3 is CASSHSGQGNTEAFF. DNA of the CDR3: TGTGCCAGCAGTCATTCGGGACAGGGGAACACTGAAGCTTTCTTT.